The present T cell receptor beta chain was sequenced within a study of sequential checkpoint blockade in melanoma. As for the study in general: First-line arms were nivolumab then ipilimumab, or the reverse, randomized 1:1. Maintenance nivolumab came after either treatment sequence.

Sequencing was performed with immunoSEQ multiplex PCR; in TCRdb, only in-frame clones are kept and a portion is missing. Of over 25,000 clones listed, about 80% are singletons. Treatment specified: randomized to nivolumab then ipilimumab (arm A) or the reverse (arm B). Patients had received no earlier DNA-damaging chemotherapy. PBMC sorting kept live CD3+CD8+ cells without CD19 or CD56. This clone was found a few times. The starting material was CD8+ T cells sorted from blood (inferred from file names), obtained from a patient given nivolumab and ipilimumab in sequence. This sequence was found in a human donor with melanoma.

In DNA, the CDR3 is TGCGCCAGCAGCCAAGACCGGAGTTGGGCCGGGGAGCTGTTTTTT. Its protein is CASSQDRSWAGELFF. The chain has TRBV4-3 and TRBJ2-2; no definite D call. V was shortened by 0 bases and J by 6 bases, with 11 bases between the two germline ends. Per germline, CDR1 LGHNA and CDR2 YSLEER. The CDR3 has 15 amino acids.